The clone carrying this TCR beta chain was seen a few times. Antigen unknown. Given the absence of the conserved phenylalanine or tryptophan at the CDR3 end, a read error is likely. The data stem from a study of metastatic and nonmetastatic thyroid tumors. Study background: Where malignant and benign thyroid patients were concerned, repertoires were compared across blood and tumor or nodule tissue.

The CDR3 runs to 12 residues. The germline CDR1 and CDR2 sequences are MGHRA and YSYEKL. The study, taken as a whole, reports: Reportedly, malignant thyroid tumors had significantly higher TCR beta diversity than benign nodules, in blood and tumor.

Thyroid surgery had not been preceded by any treatment in any patient. Under the authors' procedure: The study built a papillary thyroid cancer distant-metastasis classifier from CDR3 differences across clinicopathological groups. TCRdb re-called the PCR reads with MiXCR. What appears here as the V and J calls and clone size reflects TCRdb's work, not the paper's. The sample includes some 23,000 clones, approximately 13% seen only once; the top ten take roughly 15%. Sequenced input: blood. The TCR originated in a female donor with papillary thyroid cancer or a benign thyroid nodule (not recorded which). Some clones in this sample may be carry-over from other donors' samples. The chain is built from TRBV4-1 and TRBJ2-7, with D tentatively TRBD2 (5 bases). The CDR3 here is CANSRPEGEQYL. CDR3 DNA sequence: TGCGCCAACAGCCGACCCGAGGGCGAGCAGTACCTC.